A single sample gave rise to the 28 T cell receptor beta chains below, sequenced in a study of blood T cell repertoires in COVID-19. Assay used: immunoSEQ multiplex PCR; TCRdb lists only in-frame clones, some missing. There are over 250,000 clones in the sample; approximately 86% occur only once, and about 12% lies in the top ten. Input material: peripheral blood. These receptors were collected from a woman between 70 and 85 years old with COVID-19, enrolled during active disease.

This chain links TRBV7-2 with TRBJ2-7; TRBD2 might be the D (6 bases). In germline, CDR1 is SGHTA, CDR2 FQGNSA. V gave up 6 bases and J gave up 6 bases, with 18 bases separating them. The CDR3 extends over 14 amino acids. CDR3 region: CASSRDWDSGEQYF. The CDR3 coding sequence is TGTGCCAGCAGTCGAGATTGGGACTCCGGCGAGCAGTACTTC.

In its sample, this clone was seen once. This chain joins TRBV24-1 and TRBJ1-2; TRBD1 might be the D (5 bases). The CDR3 covers 14 residues. Trimming shortened V by 2 bases and J by 7 bases, and 13 bases separated the two germline ends. Per germline, CDR1 KGHDR and CDR2 SFDVKD. The CDR3 region has the DNA TGTGCCACCAGTGATTCCCCCCAGGGCGGTGGCTACACCTTC. Amino acids: CATSDSPQGGGYTF.

Only one count was recorded for this clone. This chain uses TRBV18 with TRBJ1-1; D remains unclear. Trimming cost V 8 bases and J 1 base, with 8 bases left between them. Germline V CDR1 and CDR2: KGHSH, LQKENI. The length of the CDR3 is 12 residues. The CDR3 DNA reads TGTGCCAGCCTAGACCGGAACACTGAAGCTTTCTTT. Translating gives CASLDRNTEAFF.

In its sample, this clone was seen once. The chain has TRBV28 and TRBJ2-4, with D perhaps matching TRBD1 (5 bases). CDR1 and CDR2 (germline): MDHEN, SYDVKM. This CDR3 has 15 amino acids. V lost 6 bases and J lost 6, with 18 bases in between. Here the CDR3 reads CASRVADRTVNIQYF. The DNA of the CDR3 is TGTGCCAGCAGAGTAGCTGACAGAACGGTAAACATTCAGTACTTC.

This clone came up once. V is TRBV19 and J is TRBJ2-7; 8 bases fit TRBD2. With V trimmed by 9 bases and J by 4 bases, 8 bases remained unmatched. This CDR3 region has 13 residues. Germline values: CDR1 LNHDA, CDR2 SQIVND (reference sequence). The CDR3 coding sequence is TGTGCCAGCCAAGCGGGGGAACGTTACGAGCAGTACTTC. As protein: CASQAGERYEQYF.

The chain combines TRBV29-1 with TRBJ2-7; maybe TRBD2 (5 bases). The CDR3 is made up of 13 amino acids. The V end was cut by 5 bases, the J end by 3 bases, with 14 bases between. Per germline, CDR1 SQVTM and CDR2 ANQGSEA. For the CDR3, the DNA is TGCAGCGTTTTGAGTCTAAGCGGCTACGAGCAGTACTTC. Residues: CSVLSLSGYEQYF.

V and J are TRBV29-1 and TRBJ2-1, with 10 nucleotides matching TRBD2. This CDR3 contains 14 residues. With V trimmed by 0 bases and J by 11 bases, 7 bases remained unmatched. CDR1 is SQVTM, CDR2 ANQGSEA, per germline. The CDR3 DNA reads TGCAGCGTTGAAGAACAACTAGCGGGGTCCAAGCAGTTCTTC. Translating gives CSVEEQLAGSKQFF.

The chain employs TRBV2 and TRBJ2-1; the match to TRBD2 covers 11 bases. The V gene's germline CDR1 is SNHLY and CDR2 FYNNEI. V shed 6 bases and J 4 bases; nucleotides not matched to a gene: 5. This CDR3 spans 15 amino acids. This chain's CDR3 is CASSQLAGAYNEQFF. In DNA, the CDR3 is TGTGCCAGCAGCCAACTAGCGGGGGCATACAATGAGCAGTTCTTC.

The chain couples TRBV7-2 to TRBJ2-7; 9 nucleotides line up with TRBD2. With V trimmed by 3 bases and J by 3 bases, 12 bases remained unmatched. Germline V gene lookup returns CDR1 SGHTA and CDR2 FQGNSA. This CDR3 is built from 17 residues. The CDR3 protein is CASSFYLGLADGYEQYF. DNA of the CDR3: TGTGCCAGCAGCTTTTATTTGGGACTAGCAGACGGCTACGAGCAGTACTTC.

The genes are TRBV6-5 and TRBJ1-6; D is possibly TRBD1 (6 bases). This CDR3 has 13 residues. From germline, CDR1 is MNHEY and CDR2 SVGAGI. V gave up 6 bases and J gave up 8 bases, with 11 bases separating them. CDR3 residues: CASRPNRDSPLHF. The CDR3 DNA sequence: TGTGCCAGCAGACCTAACAGGGATTCACCCCTCCACTTT.

This clone showed up just once. The chain recombines TRBV5-1 with TRBJ2-1, with 11 bases matching TRBD2. The CDR3 loop spans 16 amino acids. Losses at the gene ends were 5 bases for V and 8 bases for J; bases not matched to a gene: 12. The germline V gene encodes CDR1 SGHRS and CDR2 YFSETQ. The CDR3 reads CASRPNSGGAPDEQFF. The CDR3, as DNA: TGCGCCAGCAGACCTAATAGCGGGGGGGCCCCGGATGAGCAGTTCTTC.

The rearrangement links TRBV13 to TRBJ1-5; 10 bases align to TRBD1. CDR3 length equals 14 residues. Germline V gene sequence: CDR1 PRHDT, CDR2 FYEKMQ (reference sequence). V dropped 3 bases and J dropped 5; count of bases not matched to a gene: 1. The CDR3 region has the DNA TGTGCCAGCAGCTTTGGACAGGGGGATCAGCCCCAGCATTTT. It is translated as CASSFGQGDQPQHF.

The chain carries TRBV7-2 and TRBJ1-1, with D possibly TRBD1 on 6 matching bases. V was clipped by 6 bases and J by 8 bases, with 10 bases between them. The germline CDR1 and CDR2 sequences are SGHTA and FQGNSA. CDR3 size: 11 residues. CDR3: CASRHDREAFF. The CDR3 DNA reads as TGTGCCAGCAGACATGACAGGGAAGCTTTCTTT.

The chain couples TRBV6-2 or TRBV6-3 to TRBJ1-1, with a tentative D call TRBD1 (5 bases). Per the germline V gene, CDR1 is MNHEY and CDR2 is SVGEGT. The CDR3 covers 15 residues. Between the trimmed V and J ends, which lost 2 bases and 0 bases, there was a span of 10 bases. The CDR3 region is CASSYGGLLNTEAFF. In nucleotides, the CDR3 is TGTGCCAGCAGTTACGGGGGACTGTTGAACACTGAAGCTTTCTTT.

The chain couples TRBV30 to TRBJ1-2; 10 nucleotides align to TRBD1. Germline trimming cut 0 bases from V and 6 bases from J; bases unmatched to any gene: 7. Germline V gene data show CDR1 as GTSNPN and CDR2 as SVGIG (reference sequence). The CDR3 is 15 amino acids. This CDR3 is CAWSVGVTGGDGYTF. The CDR3 bases are TGTGCCTGGAGTGTAGGAGTGACAGGGGGCGATGGCTACACCTTC.

The chain is built from TRBV7-2 and TRBJ2-7; 8 bases are a match to TRBD2. The CDR3 covers 14 residues. The J segment lost 3 bases and the V segment lost 6 bases, leaving 7 bases of the junction unmatched. CDR1 is SGHTA, CDR2 FQGNSA, per germline. The CDR3 is CASSPGGARYEQYF. CDR3 bases: TGTGCCAGCAGTCCCGGGGGGGCCCGCTACGAGCAGTACTTC.

The gene calls are TRBV19 and TRBJ1-1; the D gene is possibly TRBD1 (6 bases). This CDR3 spans 11 amino acids. The germline V gene has CDR1 LNHDA and CDR2 SQIVND (reference sequence). The germline V and J ends were trimmed by 5 bases and 9 bases, with 10 bases remaining between them. CDR3 DNA: TGTGCCAGTAGTGACAGGTCCAAAGCTTTCTTT. Translating it yields CASSDRSKAFF.

This chain links TRBV27 with TRBJ2-3, with D possibly TRBD1 on 6 matching bases. The CDR3 is made up of 17 amino acids. Germline values: CDR1 MNHEY, CDR2 SMNVEV (reference sequence). Trimming left V 1 base short and J 1 base short, with 15 bases between. The CDR3 sequence: CASSLYKGEIGTDTQYF. The CDR3 coding sequence is TGTGCCAGCAGTTTATATAAGGGGGAGATCGGCACAGATACGCAGTATTTT.

This clone appeared a single time. The junction departs from the called germline gene at one end, perhaps through a read error. The chain joins TRBV11-2 to TRBJ2-7; 7 positions match TRBD1. CDR3 length: 12 amino acids. Germline CDR1 and CDR2: SGHAT and FQNNGV. The CDR3 region is CASSPDEQGQRF. Written as DNA, the CDR3 is TGTGCCAGCAGCCCTGACGAACAGGGACAGCGCTTC.

This clone was seen just once. The chain combines TRBV28 with TRBJ2-1; 10 bases agree with TRBD1. This CDR3 is 12 amino acids long. Germline V gives CDR1 MDHEN, CDR2 SYDVKM. V shed 11 bases and J 5 bases; nucleotides not matched to a gene: 3. The CDR3 spells CAGGQGDNEQFF. The CDR3 nucleotides are TGTGCCGGCGGACAGGGGGACAATGAGCAGTTCTTC.

This clone was counted a single time. The chain links TRBV27 to TRBJ2-2, with no clear D. Between the trimmed V and J ends, which lost 7 bases and 0 bases, there was a span of 12 bases. The CDR3 has 15 amino acids. Germline V CDR1 and CDR2: MNHEY, SMNVEV (reference sequence). The CDR3 nucleotides read TGTGCCAGCAAGAGGATCAGCTCGAACACCGGGGAGCTGTTTTTT. Its translation is CASKRISSNTGELFF.

As DNA, the CDR3 is TGTGCCAGCAGTACGCAGGGTCGACCTAATGAAAAACTGTTTTTT. Translation gives CASSTQGRPNEKLFF. The chain has TRBV28 and TRBJ1-4; the D gene is possibly TRBD1 (5 bases). The V and J ends lost 5 bases and 3 bases respectively, with 13 bases between them. CDR1 and CDR2 (germline): MDHEN, SYDVKM. The CDR3 has 15 amino acids.

In its sample, this clone was seen once. The V gene is TRBV9, the J gene TRBJ2-1; D might be TRBD2 (7 bases). The CDR3 contains 15 residues. Per the germline V gene, CDR1 is SGDLS and CDR2 is YYNGEE. V lost 0 bases and J lost 2, with 9 bases in between. The CDR3 coding sequence is TGTGCCAGCAGCGTAGTGGGGGGGCCCTACAATGAGCAGTTCTTC. Translation: CASSVVGGPYNEQFF.

V gene TRBV7-9 combines with J gene TRBJ2-1; TRBD2 aligns across 8 bases. The CDR3 extends over 17 amino acids. Germline V gene data show CDR1 as SEHNR and CDR2 as FQNEAQ (reference sequence). V lost 3 bases to trimming and J lost 4 bases; unmatched junction nucleotides: 11. The CDR3 reads CASSFVLSGDSYNEQFF. Written as DNA, the CDR3 is TGTGCCAGCAGCTTCGTCCTTAGCGGGGATTCTTACAATGAGCAGTTCTTC.

This clone was detected once. The J gene is TRBJ2-7, the V gene TRBV7-2; 7 bases line up with TRBD2. The CDR3 has 15 residues. The V gene end was trimmed by 2 bases and the J gene end by 5 bases; junction bases not matched to a gene: 9. Germline V gives CDR1 SGHTA, CDR2 FQGNSA. The CDR3 DNA reads TGTGCCAGCAGCTTAATGGGAGGGAGCTTCGACGAGCAGTACTTC. This gives the protein CASSLMGGSFDEQYF.

This chain links TRBV18 with TRBJ2-7, with 9 bases fitting TRBD1. This CDR3 is 13 amino acids long. In germline, CDR1 is KGHSH, CDR2 LQKENI. Trimming removed 4 bases from V and 4 bases from J; junction bases left unmatched: 2. The CDR3 nucleotides read TGTGCCAGCTCACTAGGGACAGGGTACGAGCAGTACTTC. As protein: CASSLGTGYEQYF.

This chain uses TRBV3-1 (or the pseudogene TRBV3-2) with TRBJ2-3, with TRBD2 identical over 10 bases. CDR1 and CDR2 from the germline V gene are LGHDT and YNNKEL (reference sequence). The V gene end was trimmed by 3 bases and the J gene end by 3 bases; junction bases not matched to a gene: 3. This CDR3 is built from 15 residues. The CDR3 sequence: CASSHGLAVTDTQYF. CDR3 DNA sequence: TGTGCCAGCAGCCATGGACTAGCGGTAACAGATACGCAGTATTTT.

CDR3 nucleotide sequence: TGTGCCAGCAGTGAAGCGGGAGGACGGGGAAGGGATACGCAGTATTTT. It translates to CASSEAGGRGRDTQYF. V usage is TRBV2 and J usage is TRBJ2-3, with D possibly being TRBD2 (6 bases). V was pared by 0 bases and J by 6 bases, with 16 bases between. Germline lookup yields CDR1 SNHLY and CDR2 FYNNEI. The CDR3 is made up of 16 amino acids.